This T cell receptor beta chain appears in the sequencing data of a study of CD8 T cells in ankylosing spondylitis. On this clonotype: The antigen remains undetermined.

5'-RACE, quantitative and with molecular barcodes, yielded the TCR beta libraries. TCRdb re-called the 5' RACE reads through MiXCR, storing one row per CDR3 protein. The data contain fewer than 400,000 distinct CDR3 sequences, about 20% of them singletons. Study-wide points: Some motif variants had been reported before (in reactive arthritis synovial fluid and blood). Made up of fewer than 10 highly homologous variants, a TCR beta motif appeared characteristic of ankylosing spondylitis blood. CD8+ by phenotype, disease-linked clones were relatively rare in peripheral blood.

V was pared by 5 bases and J by 5 bases, with 3 bases of the junction left unmatched. The CDR3 covers 14 residues. The germline V gene encodes CDR1 SGHTA and CDR2 FQGTGA. The V call is TRBV7-3, the J call TRBJ2-1; 10 nucleotides match TRBD2. Material: blood, either unsorted or a sorted T cell fraction (not recorded which). The sequence came from a male donor with ankylosing spondylitis. The CDR3 is CASSVSGGNNEQFF. The CDR3 DNA follows: TGTGCCAGCAGCGTTAGCGGGGGGAACAATGAGCAGTTCTTC.